This TCR beta chain was sequenced for a study of T cells after yellow fever vaccination. General study findings and limits: The CD4 compartment and the CD8 compartment contained a small share of clonotypes in common. The study noted that FACS-sorted repertoires could contain abundant clonotypes contaminating from the bulk population.

TCRdb recomputed calls from the 5' RACE reads with MiXCR, one row per CDR3 protein. Of 550,000 to 750,000 distinct CDR3 sequences listed, around an eighth were seen once; the top ten hold over 12%. In its sample, this clonotype was seen a few times. The target antigen is unknown. Sequenced material: PBMCs, taken on the day of the yellow fever booster vaccination. The sequence derives from a man between 25 and 39 years old who received the YFV17D yellow fever vaccine.

The CDR3 DNA follows: TGTGCCAGCAGCCCCTTCTTGGATACGCAGTATTTT. Its translation: CASSPFLDTQYF. This chain links TRBV7-2 with TRBJ2-3; D call uncertain. There are 12 residues in the CDR3. V dropped 5 bases and J dropped 6 bases, with 9 bases sitting between them. The germline gives CDR1 SGHTA, CDR2 FQGNSA.